This T cell receptor (beta chain) appears in the sequencing data of a study of beta chain features in type 1 diabetes. Findings and caveats of the study: HLA effects on TCRB rearrangement stayed unresolved here. For cells with high TCR expression, cDNA sequencing could yield over-representation. All four CD4+ subsets from Type 1 diabetes patients carried moderately but significantly shorter TCRB CDR3s. Sampled from patients, naive, central memory and Treg TCRB repertoires appeared more similar than those sampled from healthy donors.

Sequencing targeted expressed TCRB transcripts, as all isolated RNA had been reverse transcribed. The data were produced by immunoSEQ multiplex PCR, yet TCRdb's version contains in-frame clones alone and is incomplete. The table records 150,000 or so clones, around 63% of them present only once. Regarding this clone: Its antigen remains unknown.

Central memory, naive, regulatory and stem cell-like memory CD4+ cells were sorted by CD45RO/CCR7/CD25/CD127/CD95/CD27. Germline CDR1 and CDR2: SQVTM and ANQGSEA. The V gene end was trimmed by 4 bases and the J gene end by 7 bases; junction bases not matched to a gene: 14. The CDR3 is made up of 16 amino acids. The chain recombines TRBV29-1 with TRBJ2-3, with TRBD2 identical over 10 bases. The origin of this receptor is a man in his thirties or forties with type 1 diabetes. Sequencing used naive CD4+ T cells from blood. This chain's CDR3 is CSVGPPASGGGHTQYF. Here the CDR3 DNA reads TGCAGCGTTGGACCTCCTGCTAGCGGGGGTGGTCATACGCAGTATTTT.